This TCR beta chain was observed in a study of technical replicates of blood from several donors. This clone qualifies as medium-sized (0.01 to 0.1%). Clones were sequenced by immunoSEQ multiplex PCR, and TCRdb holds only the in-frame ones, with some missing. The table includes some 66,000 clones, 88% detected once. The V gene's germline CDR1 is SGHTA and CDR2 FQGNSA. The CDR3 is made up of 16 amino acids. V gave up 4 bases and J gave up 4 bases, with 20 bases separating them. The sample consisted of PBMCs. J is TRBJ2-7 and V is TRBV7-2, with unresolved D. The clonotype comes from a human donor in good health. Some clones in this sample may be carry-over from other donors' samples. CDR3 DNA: TGTGCCAGCAGCTCCCTCCTCCCACAGAATCAATACGAGCAGTACTTC. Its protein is CASSSLLPQNQYEQYF.